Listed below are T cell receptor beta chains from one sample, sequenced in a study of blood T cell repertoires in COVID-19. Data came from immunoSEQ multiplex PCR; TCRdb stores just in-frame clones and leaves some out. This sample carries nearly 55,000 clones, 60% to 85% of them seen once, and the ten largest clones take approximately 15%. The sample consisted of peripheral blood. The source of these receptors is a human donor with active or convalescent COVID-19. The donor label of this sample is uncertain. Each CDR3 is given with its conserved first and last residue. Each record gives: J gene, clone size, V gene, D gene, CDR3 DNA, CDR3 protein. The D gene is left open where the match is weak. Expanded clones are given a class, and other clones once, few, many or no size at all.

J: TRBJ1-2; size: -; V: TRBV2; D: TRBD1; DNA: TGTGCCAGCAGGCTCGGCCGGACAGGGGGCTATGGCTACACCTTC; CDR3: CASRLGRTGGYGYTF
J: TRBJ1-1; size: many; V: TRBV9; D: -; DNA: TGTGCCAGCAGCACCCCCACGGGGAACACTGAAGCTTTCTTT; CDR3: CASSTPTGNTEAFF
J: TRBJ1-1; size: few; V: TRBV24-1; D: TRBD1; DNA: TGTGCCACCAGTGATCGGGACAGACCTGAAGCTTTCTTT; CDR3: CATSDRDRPEAFF
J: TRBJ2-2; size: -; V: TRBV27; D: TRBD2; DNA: TGTGCCAGCAGACCTCTAGCGGGAGGGGTCACCGGGGAGCTGTTTTTT; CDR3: CASRPLAGGVTGELFF
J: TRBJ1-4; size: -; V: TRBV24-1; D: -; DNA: TGTGCCACCAGTGACCCACAGGGACCTAATGAAAAACTGTTTTTT; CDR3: CATSDPQGPNEKLFF
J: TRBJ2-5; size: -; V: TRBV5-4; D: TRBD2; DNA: TGTGCCAGCAGCTTGGACGGGAGGGCAGGCGAGACCCAGTACTTC; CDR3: CASSLDGRAGETQYF
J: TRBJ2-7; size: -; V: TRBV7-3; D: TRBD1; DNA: TGTGCCAGCAGCTTAAGTGGGACAGTTACTTCCAACGAGCAGTACTTC; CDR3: CASSLSGTVTSNEQYF
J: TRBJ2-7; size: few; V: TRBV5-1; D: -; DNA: TGCGCCAGCAGCTCGGAGACAGGACCCGCCTGGGAGCAGTACTTC; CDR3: CASSSETGPAWEQYF
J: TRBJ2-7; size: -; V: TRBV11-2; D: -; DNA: TGTGCCAGCAGCCCCCCGGGGGAGCAGTACTTC; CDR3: CASSPPGEQYF
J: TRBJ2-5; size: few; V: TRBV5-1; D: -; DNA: TGCGCCAGCAGCTTGGGGCGGGTTCAAGAGACCCAGTACTTC; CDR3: CASSLGRVQETQYF
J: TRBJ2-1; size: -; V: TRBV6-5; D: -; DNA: TGTGCCAGCAGTTCTTACAGGGCCGAGGATGAGCAGTTCTTC; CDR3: CASSSYRAEDEQFF
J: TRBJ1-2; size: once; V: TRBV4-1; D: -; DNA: TGCGCCAGCAGCCAAGATTACGGTGCAGGCGGCTACACCTTC; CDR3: CASSQDYGAGGYTF
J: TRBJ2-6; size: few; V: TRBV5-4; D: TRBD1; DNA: TGTGCCAGCAGTCCCGGGACAGGGGGCACAGGGGCCAACGTCCTGACTTTC; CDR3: CASSPGTGGTGANVLTF
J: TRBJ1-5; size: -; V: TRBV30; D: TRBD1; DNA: TGTGCCTGGAGTGCAGGGACAGCTAGCAATCAGCCCCAGCATTTT; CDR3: CAWSAGTASNQPQHF
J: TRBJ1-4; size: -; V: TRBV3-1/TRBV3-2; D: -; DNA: TGTGCCAGCAGCCACCAGCGGACGTATAATGAAAAACTGTTTTTT; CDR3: CASSHQRTYNEKLFF
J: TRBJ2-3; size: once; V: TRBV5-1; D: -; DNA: TGCGCCAGCAGAGGGGGGGCTAGCACAGATACGCAGTATTTT; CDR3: CASRGGASTDTQYF
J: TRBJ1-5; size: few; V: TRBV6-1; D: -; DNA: TGTGCCAGCAGTGACGACTTCAATCAGCCCCAGCATTTT; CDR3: CASSDDFNQPQHF
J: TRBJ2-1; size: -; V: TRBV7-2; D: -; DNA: TGTGCCAGCAGCTTAGGTTTAGGGGATGAGCAGTTCTTC; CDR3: CASSLGLGDEQFF
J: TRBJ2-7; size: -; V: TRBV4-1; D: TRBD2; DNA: TGCGCCAGCAGCCAAGATAAGGGGACTAGCGGGACCTACGAGCAGTACTTC; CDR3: CASSQDKGTSGTYEQYF
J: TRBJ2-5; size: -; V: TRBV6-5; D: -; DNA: TGTGCCAGCAGTTACTCGAACAGGGAAGAGACCCAGTACTTC; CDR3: CASSYSNREETQYF
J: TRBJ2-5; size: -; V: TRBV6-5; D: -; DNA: TGTGCCAGCACCGTTTCCGGAGCACCCCAAGAGACCCAGTACTTC; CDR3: CASTVSGAPQETQYF
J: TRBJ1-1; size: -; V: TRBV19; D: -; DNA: TGTGCCAGTAGCCAGGCTTCCGCGAACACTGAAGCTTTCTTT; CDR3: CASSQASANTEAFF
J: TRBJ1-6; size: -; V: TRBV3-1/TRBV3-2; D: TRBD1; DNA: TGTGCCAGCAGCCCGAGGACAGGGAATTCACCCCTCCACTTT; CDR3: CASSPRTGNSPLHF
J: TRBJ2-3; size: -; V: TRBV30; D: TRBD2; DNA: TGTGCCTGGAGGGCTAGCGGAGGGGATACGCAGTATTTT; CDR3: CAWRASGGDTQYF
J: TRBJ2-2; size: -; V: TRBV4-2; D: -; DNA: TGTGCCAGCAGCCAAGGGCTTGGGAGTTCGAACACCGGGGAGCTGTTTTTT; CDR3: CASSQGLGSSNTGELFF
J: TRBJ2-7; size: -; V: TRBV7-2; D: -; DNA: TGTGCCAGCAGCTTAGGAGGGAGCAGCGAGCAGTACTTC; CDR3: CASSLGGSSEQYF
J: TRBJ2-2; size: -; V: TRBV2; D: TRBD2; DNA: TGTGCCAGCAACCAGCGGGAAAGCCTCGGGGAGCTGTTTTTT; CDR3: CASNQRESLGELFF
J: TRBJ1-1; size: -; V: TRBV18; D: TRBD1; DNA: TGTGCCAGCTCACAGGGACAGTCGAACACTGAAGCTTTCTTT; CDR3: CASSQGQSNTEAFF
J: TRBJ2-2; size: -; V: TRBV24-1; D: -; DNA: TGTGCCACCAGTGATCGAGGACACGCCACCGGGGAGCTGTTTTTT; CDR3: CATSDRGHATGELFF
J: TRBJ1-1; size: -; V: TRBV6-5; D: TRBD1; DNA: TGTGCCAGCATCACAGGGGACGAGGCTTTCTTT; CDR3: CASITGDEAFF
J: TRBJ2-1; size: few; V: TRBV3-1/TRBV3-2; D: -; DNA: TGTGCCAGCAGCCAAGAGAGCCGGGGTGAGCAGTTCTTC; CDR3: CASSQESRGEQFF
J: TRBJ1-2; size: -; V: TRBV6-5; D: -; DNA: TGTGCCAGCAGTTATTCAGGGAACTATGGCTACACCTTC; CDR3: CASSYSGNYGYTF
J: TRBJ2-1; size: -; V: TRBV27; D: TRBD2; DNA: TGTGCCAGCAGTCCTACGGGAGGTGGGTACAATGAGCAGTTCTTC; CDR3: CASSPTGGGYNEQFF
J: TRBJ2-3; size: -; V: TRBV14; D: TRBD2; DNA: TGTGCCAGCAGCCAAGTTATCCGGGCTAGCGGGTACACAGATACGCAGTATTTT; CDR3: CASSQVIRASGYTDTQYF
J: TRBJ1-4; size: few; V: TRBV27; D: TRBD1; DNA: TGTGCCAGCAGTCCAATACAGGGGGCTGGGGCAACTAATGAAAAACTGTTTTTT; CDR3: CASSPIQGAGATNEKLFF
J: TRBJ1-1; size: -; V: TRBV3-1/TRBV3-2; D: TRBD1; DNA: TGTGCCAGCGCTGACAGGGCTCGGAACACTGAAGCTTTCTTT; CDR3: CASADRARNTEAFF
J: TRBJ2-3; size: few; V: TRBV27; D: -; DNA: TGTGCCACCCGAGCAGATACGCAGTATTTT; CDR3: CATRADTQYF
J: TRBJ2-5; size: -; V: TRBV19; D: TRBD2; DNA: TGTGCCAGTAATCGGGGCACCGGGACTAGCGGACGGGAGACCCAGTACTTC; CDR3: CASNRGTGTSGRETQYF
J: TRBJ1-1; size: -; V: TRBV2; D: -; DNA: TGTGCCAGCAGGGTGGGGGGGAACACTGAAGCTTTCTTT; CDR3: CASRVGGNTEAFF
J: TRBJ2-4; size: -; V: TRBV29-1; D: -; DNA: TGCAGCGTTGATCCCGGGGAATCCATTCAGTACTTC; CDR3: CSVDPGESIQYF
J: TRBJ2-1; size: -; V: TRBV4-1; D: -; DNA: TGCGCCAGCAGCCAAGTAGAGGTGAGCTCCTACAATGAGCAGTTCTTC; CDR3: CASSQVEVSSYNEQFF
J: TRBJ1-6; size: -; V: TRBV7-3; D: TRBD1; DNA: TGTGCCAGCAGCCGAACCGGACAGGGGAATTCACCCCTCCACTTT; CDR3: CASSRTGQGNSPLHF
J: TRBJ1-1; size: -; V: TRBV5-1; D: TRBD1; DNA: TGCGCCAGCGTGGGACAGGCGAACACTGAAGCTTTCTTT; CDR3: CASVGQANTEAFF
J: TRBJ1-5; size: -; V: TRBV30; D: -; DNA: TGTGCCTGGAGTCCTGACAGTAATCAGCCCCAGCATTTT; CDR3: CAWSPDSNQPQHF
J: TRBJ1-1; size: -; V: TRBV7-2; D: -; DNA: TGTGCCAGCAGCTTGGGGGGCGCGGGAGACGCTGAAGCTTTCTTT; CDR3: CASSLGGAGDAEAFF
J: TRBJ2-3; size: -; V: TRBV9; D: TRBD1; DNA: TGTGCCAGCAGCTTGTCCGGGACAGGGAGCACAGATACGCAGTATTTT; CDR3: CASSLSGTGSTDTQYF